Presented here are 5 T cell receptor beta chains from one specimen sequenced in a study of OX40 agonist ivuxolimab in advanced cancers. Using immunoSEQ multiplex PCR, the repertoire was profiled, and TCRdb retains in-frame clones only, with some absent. The table includes 50,000 to 65,000 clones, over 70% detected once. The sample consisted of CD4+ or CD8+ T cells sorted from blood, taken in a trial of the OX40 agonist ivuxolimab. The receptors originated from an adult with an advanced solid tumor such as melanoma, head and neck, liver or kidney cancer.

The chain links TRBV6-5 to TRBJ1-2; D is undetermined. Germline CDR1 reads MNHEY; CDR2 reads SVGAGI. CDR3 size: 12 residues. V lost 5 bases and J lost 3, with 7 bases in between. CDR3 loop: CASSPGDYGYTF. DNA of the CDR3: TGTGCCAGCAGTCCGGGTGACTATGGCTACACCTTC.

This clone was seen more than once but under ten times. J is TRBJ2-2 and V is TRBV7-7; tentatively, D is TRBD1 (6 bases). The germline V and J ends were trimmed by 6 bases and 0 bases, with 20 bases remaining between them. Germline-derived CDR1 and CDR2 are SSHAT and FNYEAQ (reference sequence). The CDR3 contains 18 residues. The CDR3 bases are TGTGCCAGCAGTCAAACAGGGTTCCCTATCGCGAACACCGGGGAGCTGTTTTTT. Its protein product is CASSQTGFPIANTGELFF.

The chain has TRBV5-1 and TRBJ2-1; D is possibly TRBD1 or TRBD2 (5 bases each). V was clipped by 4 bases and J by 12 bases, with 23 bases between them. The CDR3 has 15 residues. Germline V CDR1 and CDR2: SGHRS, YFSETQ. CDR3 region: CASSPLGTSYVGQFF. CDR3 sequence (DNA): TGCGCCAGCAGCCCATTGGGGACCTCATACGTTGGGCAGTTCTTC.

The chain recombines TRBV11-2 with TRBJ1-2, with TRBD1 matching over 9 bases. The CDR3 spans 16 residues. The V segment lost 8 bases and the J segment 11 bases; nucleotides outside the gene matches: 21. From germline, CDR1 is SGHAT and CDR2 FQNNGV. The CDR3 spells CASARGGTGPLGWYTF. CDR3 nucleotide sequence: TGTGCCAGCGCCAGGGGCGGGACAGGGCCCCTTGGGTGGTACACCTTC.

This chain uses TRBV7-9 with TRBJ1-2; D is unresolved. CDR1 is SEHNR and CDR2 is FQNEAQ in the germline V gene (reference sequence). This CDR3 is 12 amino acids long. Trimming left V 5 bases short and J 8 bases short, with 12 bases between. For the CDR3, the DNA is TGTGCCAGCAGCCTAAGTGTGAGCGGCTACACCTTC. It translates to CASSLSVSGYTF.